One and the same sample provided the 14 T cell receptor beta chains below, sequenced in a study of T-cell memory formation after mild COVID-19. Each CDR3 protein is one row after TCRdb ran MiXCR on the 5' RACE reads. The data contain 140,000 to 150,000 distinct CDR3 sequences, roughly 24% of them seen just once; the ten biggest clones take up roughly a quarter. Sequenced material: PBMCs or a T cell subset sorted from them (not recorded which). These receptors originate from an adult woman who had mild COVID-19 (a few samples of this study predate the infection). Cell type and time point are not known.

The chain is built from TRBV29-1 and TRBJ2-5, with a possible D match to TRBD2 (5 bases). The CDR3 extends over 14 amino acids. V gave up 3 bases and J gave up 4 bases, with 15 bases separating them. In germline, CDR1 is SQVTM, CDR2 ANQGSEA. CDR3 region: CSVEEVNTGETQYF. The CDR3 nucleotides read TGCAGCGTTGAGGAGGTGAATACTGGAGAGACCCAGTACTTC.

This chain links TRBV24-1 with TRBJ2-7, with 8 positions matching TRBD2. This CDR3 contains 14 residues. CDR1 is KGHDR, CDR2 SFDVKD, per germline. The V gene end was trimmed by 10 bases and the J gene end by 2 bases; junction bases not matched to a gene: 9. CDR3 in DNA: TGTGCCACAGCATCGGGAGCGGGGGCCTACGAGCAGTACTTC. Translation gives CATASGAGAYEQYF.

The V gene is TRBV7-9, the J gene TRBJ2-3; D is unclear. The CDR3 is 15 amino acids. Germline values: CDR1 SEHNR, CDR2 FQNEAQ (reference sequence). V lost 0 bases, J lost 2 bases, and 9 bases lay in between. CDR3 in DNA: TGTGCCAGCAGCTTAGCAGGGCTACTCACAGATACGCAGTATTTT. This codes for CASSLAGLLTDTQYF.

This chain links TRBV7-6 with TRBJ1-1; no firm D call. This CDR3 spans 16 amino acids. The germline V gene has CDR1 SGHVS and CDR2 FNYEAQ. The V gene lost 3 bases and the J gene lost 0 bases, with 14 bases spanning the gap. DNA of the CDR3: TGTGCCAGCAGCTTTAAGAGCCTGCAAATGAACACTGAAGCTTTCTTT. Its translation: CASSFKSLQMNTEAFF.

This clonotype was detected only a few times. The chain joins TRBV5-1 to TRBJ2-3; 8 bases map to TRBD1. The length of the CDR3 is 15 residues. Trimming took 5 bases from V and 2 from J; bases not matched to a gene: 7. Germline loops: CDR1 SGHRS, CDR2 YFSETQ. CDR3 region: CASSYAGGPTDTQYF. CDR3 coding DNA: TGCGCCAGCAGTTATGCAGGGGGCCCCACAGATACGCAGTATTTT.

The chain employs TRBV27 and TRBJ2-5, with a possible D match to TRBD1 (5 bases). CDR3 length equals 16 residues. Trimming took 1 base from V and 7 from J, leaving 19 bases between them. Looked up from germline, CDR1 is MNHEY and CDR2 is SMNVEV (reference sequence). In nucleotides, the CDR3 is TGTGCCAGCAGTTTATATTCAGGGCAAGATAAGAGGACCCAGTACTTC. Its translation is CASSLYSGQDKRTQYF.

The chain joins TRBV6-5 to TRBJ2-1, with unresolved D. V lost 5 bases and J 0 bases, leaving 14 bases between the germline ends. CDR3 length equals 16 residues. The germline CDR1 and CDR2 sequences are MNHEY and SVGAGI. Here the CDR3 reads CASSATGRSSYNEQFF. The CDR3 DNA reads as TGTGCCAGCAGTGCCACGGGCCGTAGCTCCTACAATGAGCAGTTCTTC.

The chain has TRBV25-1 and TRBJ2-2, with 10 bases matching TRBD2. This CDR3 comprises 15 residues. Germline trimming cut 3 bases from V and 5 bases from J; bases unmatched to any gene: 3. From germline, CDR1 is MGHDK and CDR2 SYGVNS. The CDR3 is CASSDLAGATGELFF. The CDR3 nucleotides read TGTGCCAGCAGTGATCTAGCGGGAGCGACCGGGGAGCTGTTTTTT.

This clonotype was seen a few times. V and J are TRBV7-3 and TRBJ2-1; 7 nucleotides align to TRBD1. The CDR3 loop spans 15 amino acids. Germline V CDR1 and CDR2: SGHTA, FQGTGA. J gave up 3 bases and V 1 base, and 3 bases lay outside the gene matches. The CDR3 loop is CASSLKPGGYNEQFF. As DNA, the CDR3 is TGTGCCAGCAGCTTAAAGCCAGGGGGCTACAATGAGCAGTTCTTC.

This clonotype turned up a few times. This chain links TRBV7-9 with TRBJ1-1, with D unresolved. CDR1 SEHNR and CDR2 FQNEAQ come from the germline V gene (reference sequence). Between the trimmed V and J ends, which lost 7 bases and 3 bases, there was a span of 6 bases. This CDR3 contains 11 residues. CDR3 DNA: TGTGCCAGCACGGGCTACACTGAAGCTTTCTTT. Encoded protein: CASTGYTEAFF.

The chain employs TRBV30 and TRBJ1-4; D unclear. Per the germline V gene, CDR1 is GTSNPN and CDR2 is SVGIG (reference sequence). CDR3 length: 12 residues. Trimming took off 2 bases at V and 6 bases at J, with 7 bases between the two ends. CDR3 DNA sequence: TGTGCCTGGAGTATTTGGGATGAAAAACTGTTTTTT. Translating gives CAWSIWDEKLFF. The full variable domain, in which reference TRBV30 and TRBJ1-4 provide the parts outside the CDR3, is SQTIHQWPATLVQPVGSPLSLECTVEGTSNPNLYWYRQAAGRGLQLLFYSVGIGQISSEVPQNLSASRPQDRQFILSSKKLLLSDSGFYLCAWSIWDEKLFFGSGTQLSVL.

The chain recombines TRBV7-8 with TRBJ1-2; D perhaps matches TRBD1 (5 bases). Germline CDR1 SGHVS, CDR2 FQNEAQ. CDR3 size: 12 residues. The V end lost 8 bases, the J end lost 8 bases, and 15 bases lay between the germline ends. CDR3: CASGPRGRGYTF. Here the CDR3 DNA reads TGTGCCAGCGGACCCCGGGGGAGAGGCTACACCTTC.

The chain uses TRBV10-3 and TRBJ1-1; no reliable D call. Germline V gives CDR1 ENHRY, CDR2 SYGVKD. This CDR3 has 11 amino acids. The V gene lost 6 bases and the J gene lost 8 bases, with 10 bases spanning the gap. The CDR3 sequence is CAIRDLEEAFF. For the CDR3, the DNA is TGTGCCATCAGGGACTTGGAGGAAGCTTTCTTT.

The rearrangement joins TRBV7-6 to TRBJ2-7; 7 positions agree with TRBD1. The length of the CDR3 is 14 residues. CDR1 and CDR2 (germline): SGHVS, FNYEAQ. Trimming cost V 4 bases and J 3 bases; bases outside gene matches: 6. CDR3 region: CASSSRDSIYEQYF. The CDR3 DNA reads TGTGCCAGCAGCTCACGGGACAGTATCTACGAGCAGTACTTC.